Listed below are T cell receptor beta chains from one sample, sequenced in a study of T cell repertoires in cytomegalovirus infection. TCRdb redid the calling of the reads with MiXCR, one entry per CDR3 protein. Of approximately 500,000 distinct CDR3 sequences listed, about 11% are singletons. Sequenced material: PBMCs. These receptors originate from a human donor in good health (CMV status not recorded). Some clones in this sample may be carry-over from other donors' samples. Both conserved end residues are part of each CDR3. The D gene is left open where the match is weak. Clone size is not always given. Where it is, it says once, few, many or a class for expanded clones.

clone_size: many
d_call: TRBD1
v_call: TRBV28
j_call: TRBJ1-5
cdr3_aa: CASSLIGGQGRYLF
cdr3_nt: TGTGCCAGCAGTTTAATTGGCGGACAGGGCCGCTACCTTTTT

clone_size: many
d_call: -
v_call: TRBV7-8
j_call: TRBJ2-4
cdr3_aa: CASSLEGAPAKNIQYF
cdr3_nt: TGTGCCAGCAGCTTAGAAGGGGCCCCGGCCAAAAACATTCAGTACTTC

clone_size: -
d_call: TRBD1
v_call: TRBV20-1
j_call: TRBJ1-4
cdr3_aa: CSARDFGGDREKEKLFF
cdr3_nt: TGCAGTGCTAGAGACTTCGGGGGCGACAGGGAAAAAGAAAAACTGTTTTTT

clone_size: few
d_call: TRBD1
v_call: TRBV29-1
j_call: TRBJ2-1
cdr3_aa: CSVYDTGGAPREQFF
cdr3_nt: TGCAGCGTGTACGACACAGGGGGCGCCCCGAGGGAGCAGTTCTTC

clone_size: many
d_call: TRBD2
v_call: TRBV2
j_call: TRBJ2-1
cdr3_aa: CASSEVLAGSYNEQFF
cdr3_nt: TGTGCCAGCAGTGAGGTCCTAGCGGGCTCCTACAATGAGCAGTTCTTC

clone_size: many
d_call: -
v_call: TRBV9
j_call: TRBJ1-1
cdr3_aa: CASSATARAHEAFF
cdr3_nt: TGTGCCAGCAGCGCTACTGCTAGGGCTCATGAAGCTTTCTTT

clone_size: many
d_call: TRBD1
v_call: TRBV7-2
j_call: TRBJ2-7
cdr3_aa: CASSPGTGRASSYEQYF
cdr3_nt: TGTGCCAGCAGCCCGGGGACAGGACGGGCCAGCTCCTACGAGCAGTACTTC

clone_size: many
d_call: -
v_call: TRBV7-8
j_call: TRBJ2-4
cdr3_aa: CASSPETPGGIQYF
cdr3_nt: TGTGCCAGCAGCCCCGAAACTCCGGGCGGCATTCAGTACTTC

clone_size: many
d_call: -
v_call: TRBV5-1
j_call: TRBJ2-2
cdr3_aa: CASSSPRAPNTGELFF
cdr3_nt: TGCGCCAGCAGCTCCCCCAGGGCACCAAACACCGGGGAGCTGTTTTTT

clone_size: -
d_call: -
v_call: TRBV19
j_call: TRBJ2-5
cdr3_aa: CASSVTSQETQYF
cdr3_nt: TGTGCCAGTAGTGTGACTAGTCAAGAGACCCAGTACTTC

clone_size: many
d_call: TRBD1
v_call: TRBV20-1
j_call: TRBJ1-1
cdr3_aa: CSAKTGGAYTEAFF
cdr3_nt: TGCAGTGCCAAAACAGGGGGCGCTTACACTGAAGCTTTCTTT

clone_size: many
d_call: -
v_call: TRBV29-1
j_call: TRBJ1-1
cdr3_aa: CSVEQGSTEAFF
cdr3_nt: TGCAGCGTTGAGCAAGGGTCCACTGAAGCTTTCTTT

clone_size: few
d_call: -
v_call: TRBV12-3/TRBV12-4
j_call: TRBJ1-1
cdr3_aa: CASTSSTHTEAFF
cdr3_nt: TGTGCCAGCACCTCAAGTACACACACTGAAGCTTTCTTT

clone_size: many
d_call: -
v_call: TRBV5-1
j_call: TRBJ2-7
cdr3_aa: CASSLGRDHEQYF
cdr3_nt: TGCGCCAGCAGCTTGGGCAGGGACCACGAGCAGTACTTC

clone_size: -
d_call: -
v_call: TRBV19
j_call: TRBJ1-5
cdr3_aa: CASSIVRQISNQPQHF
cdr3_nt: TGTGCCAGTAGTATAGTTCGGCAGATTAGCAATCAGCCCCAGCATTTT

clone_size: many
d_call: TRBD1
v_call: TRBV5-5
j_call: TRBJ1-4
cdr3_aa: CASSVTGTANEKLFF
cdr3_nt: TGTGCCAGCAGCGTGACCGGGACAGCGAATGAAAAACTGTTTTTT

clone_size: -
d_call: -
v_call: TRBV20-1
j_call: TRBJ1-2
cdr3_aa: CSARDVQDSYGYTF
cdr3_nt: TGCAGTGCTAGAGATGTCCAGGATTCCTATGGCTACACCTTC

clone_size: few
d_call: -
v_call: TRBV28
j_call: TRBJ2-7
cdr3_aa: CASSSLDGAVLEQYF
cdr3_nt: TGTGCCAGCAGTAGTCTTGACGGGGCGGTCTTGGAGCAGTACTTC

clone_size: many
d_call: -
v_call: TRBV10-3
j_call: TRBJ1-5
cdr3_aa: CAISDSPGDGQPQHF
cdr3_nt: TGTGCCATCAGTGATTCCCCTGGGGATGGTCAGCCCCAGCATTTT

clone_size: -
d_call: -
v_call: TRBV25-1
j_call: TRBJ2-6
cdr3_aa: CASSEYTRLSGANVLTF
cdr3_nt: TGTGCCAGCAGTGAATATACCCGCCTCTCTGGGGCCAACGTCCTGACTTTC

clone_size: few
d_call: TRBD2
v_call: TRBV24-1
j_call: TRBJ2-1
cdr3_aa: CATSDPRGGAYEQFF
cdr3_nt: TGTGCCACCAGTGATCCGCGGGGGGGGGCATATGAGCAGTTCTTC

clone_size: -
d_call: -
v_call: TRBV29-1
j_call: TRBJ2-7
cdr3_aa: CSVNPGGHSYEQYF
cdr3_nt: TGCAGCGTCAATCCGGGGGGCCACTCCTACGAGCAGTACTTC

clone_size: many
d_call: TRBD1
v_call: TRBV7-2
j_call: TRBJ1-2
cdr3_aa: CASSFEPGQGAQRIYGYTF
cdr3_nt: TGTGCCAGCAGCTTTGAACCGGGACAGGGTGCTCAAAGAATCTATGGCTACACCTTC

clone_size: many
d_call: TRBD1
v_call: TRBV7-8
j_call: TRBJ1-6
cdr3_aa: CASSLMGTDNSPLHF
cdr3_nt: TGTGCCAGCAGCTTAATGGGGACAGATAATTCACCCCTCCACTTT

clone_size: many
d_call: -
v_call: TRBV7-2
j_call: TRBJ1-5
cdr3_aa: CASSLAGREDNQPQHF
cdr3_nt: TGTGCCAGCAGCTTAGCTGGCAGGGAGGACAATCAGCCCCAGCATTTT

clone_size: many
d_call: TRBD1
v_call: TRBV7-8
j_call: TRBJ2-2
cdr3_aa: CASSSRDRLTGELFF
cdr3_nt: TGTGCCAGCAGCTCACGGGACAGGCTGACCGGGGAGCTGTTTTTT

clone_size: few
d_call: TRBD2
v_call: TRBV29-1
j_call: TRBJ2-5
cdr3_aa: CSAGTSNLFRQETQYF
cdr3_nt: TGCAGCGCGGGGACTAGTAACCTCTTTCGACAAGAGACCCAGTACTTC

clone_size: many
d_call: -
v_call: TRBV12-3/TRBV12-4
j_call: TRBJ2-5
cdr3_aa: CASRPGFEETQYF
cdr3_nt: TGTGCCAGCAGGCCGGGATTCGAAGAGACCCAGTACTTC

clone_size: many
d_call: TRBD2
v_call: TRBV2
j_call: TRBJ2-3
cdr3_aa: CASTAGTSGDTDTQYF
cdr3_nt: TGTGCCAGCACCGCCGGGACTAGCGGGGACACAGATACGCAGTATTTT

clone_size: many
d_call: TRBD1
v_call: TRBV12-3/TRBV12-4
j_call: TRBJ1-2
cdr3_aa: CASSPTGGKFYGYTF
cdr3_nt: TGTGCCAGCAGTCCGACAGGGGGCAAATTTTATGGCTACACCTTC

clone_size: many
d_call: TRBD1
v_call: TRBV20-1
j_call: TRBJ2-5
cdr3_aa: CSAWTGGETQYF
cdr3_nt: TGCAGTGCGTGGACAGGGGGAGAGACCCAGTACTTC

clone_size: -
d_call: -
v_call: TRBV15
j_call: TRBJ2-1
cdr3_aa: CATSRARGGDEQFF
cdr3_nt: TGTGCCACCAGCAGAGCCCGAGGTGGCGATGAGCAGTTCTTC

clone_size: many
d_call: -
v_call: TRBV4-1
j_call: TRBJ2-2
cdr3_aa: CASSQSLSRGPNTGELFF
cdr3_nt: TGCGCCAGCAGCCAAAGTCTCTCGCGGGGGCCGAACACCGGGGAGCTGTTTTTT

clone_size: many
d_call: -
v_call: TRBV15
j_call: TRBJ1-1
cdr3_aa: CATSPPRGSTEAFF
cdr3_nt: TGTGCCACCAGCCCTCCAAGGGGCTCCACTGAAGCTTTCTTT

clone_size: many
d_call: -
v_call: TRBV24-1
j_call: TRBJ2-1
cdr3_aa: CATSDIREPDNEQFF
cdr3_nt: TGTGCCACCAGTGATATAAGGGAACCCGACAATGAGCAGTTCTTC

clone_size: many
d_call: TRBD1
v_call: TRBV7-8
j_call: TRBJ1-2
cdr3_aa: CASSLAPPGQGYGYTF
cdr3_nt: TGTGCCAGCAGCTTAGCGCCTCCGGGACAGGGTTATGGCTACACCTTC

clone_size: many
d_call: TRBD2
v_call: TRBV23-1
j_call: TRBJ2-3
cdr3_aa: CASSHLTPRASGTSGKDTQYF
cdr3_nt: TGCGCCAGCAGTCACCTCACGCCCAGGGCGTCCGGGACTAGCGGGAAAGATACGCAGTATTTT

clone_size: few
d_call: -
v_call: TRBV4-1
j_call: TRBJ2-3
cdr3_aa: CASSQSTAEGTDTQYF
cdr3_nt: TGCGCCAGCAGCCAGAGTACAGCGGAAGGCACAGATACGCAGTATTTT

clone_size: -
d_call: -
v_call: TRBV7-9
j_call: TRBJ1-2
cdr3_aa: CASSPWGVYGYTF
cdr3_nt: TGTGCCAGCAGCCCCTGGGGGGTCTATGGCTACACCTTC

clone_size: many
d_call: TRBD2
v_call: TRBV6-2/TRBV6-3
j_call: TRBJ2-3
cdr3_aa: CASSLGGDGTDTQYF
cdr3_nt: TGTGCCAGCAGTTTGGGGGGGGATGGCACAGATACGCAGTATTTT

clone_size: -
d_call: -
v_call: TRBV5-5
j_call: TRBJ2-1
cdr3_aa: CASSLKGSEQFF
cdr3_nt: TGTGCCAGCAGCTTGAAGGGGAGTGAGCAGTTCTTC

clone_size: many
d_call: TRBD1
v_call: TRBV6-5
j_call: TRBJ2-3
cdr3_aa: CASSPHRDRVWYF
cdr3_nt: TGTGCCAGCAGTCCTCACCGGGACAGGGTTTGGTATTTT

clone_size: many
d_call: -
v_call: TRBV7-2
j_call: TRBJ2-3
cdr3_aa: CASSTGHITDTQYF
cdr3_nt: TGTGCCAGCAGCACTGGACATATCACAGATACGCAGTATTTT

clone_size: many
d_call: TRBD1
v_call: TRBV28
j_call: TRBJ2-1
cdr3_aa: CASSTTGEAYNEQFF
cdr3_nt: TGTGCCAGCAGTACCACAGGGGAAGCCTACAATGAGCAGTTCTTC

clone_size: few
d_call: TRBD1
v_call: TRBV12-3/TRBV12-4
j_call: TRBJ1-2
cdr3_aa: CASSLAGGIANYGYTF
cdr3_nt: TGTGCCAGCAGCCTCGCAGGGGGCATAGCTAACTATGGCTACACCTTC

clone_size: -
d_call: -
v_call: TRBV5-6
j_call: TRBJ2-5
cdr3_aa: CASRFKPRGVQETQYF
cdr3_nt: TGTGCCAGCAGGTTCAAGCCCCGCGGGGTTCAGGAGACCCAGTACTTC

clone_size: many
d_call: TRBD1
v_call: TRBV7-8
j_call: TRBJ1-1
cdr3_aa: CASSPLERQGPEAFF
cdr3_nt: TGTGCCAGCAGCCCACTAGAACGACAGGGCCCTGAAGCTTTCTTT

clone_size: many
d_call: -
v_call: TRBV5-4
j_call: TRBJ1-1
cdr3_aa: CASSLGATRLVNTEAFF
cdr3_nt: TGTGCCAGCAGCTTGGGGGCCACGAGGCTGGTGAACACTGAAGCTTTCTTT

clone_size: -
d_call: -
v_call: TRBV24-1
j_call: TRBJ1-5
cdr3_aa: CTTSDLGSNQPQHF
cdr3_nt: TGTACCACCAGTGATTTGGGATCCAATCAGCCCCAGCATTTT

clone_size: many
d_call: TRBD2
v_call: TRBV6-5
j_call: TRBJ2-4
cdr3_aa: CASTSRGRAIQYF
cdr3_nt: TGTGCCAGCACCTCACGGGGGAGGGCCATTCAGTACTTC

clone_size: many
d_call: -
v_call: TRBV7-7
j_call: TRBJ2-1
cdr3_aa: CASSLERAPHNEQFF
cdr3_nt: TGTGCTAGCAGCTTAGAACGGGCCCCCCACAATGAGCAGTTCTTC

clone_size: many
d_call: -
v_call: TRBV6-5
j_call: TRBJ2-3
cdr3_aa: CASSYWGADTQYF
cdr3_nt: TGTGCCAGCAGTTACTGGGGTGCAGATACGCAGTATTTT

clone_size: many
d_call: TRBD1
v_call: TRBV18
j_call: TRBJ1-1
cdr3_aa: CASSPETGGYTEAFF
cdr3_nt: TGTGCCAGCTCACCCGAGACAGGGGGGTACACTGAAGCTTTCTTT

clone_size: once
d_call: TRBD1
v_call: TRBV30
j_call: TRBJ1-1
cdr3_aa: CAWGPDRPTMNTEAFF
cdr3_nt: TGTGCCTGGGGACCGGACAGGCCAACCATGAACACTGAAGCTTTCTTT

clone_size: many
d_call: TRBD2
v_call: TRBV7-2
j_call: TRBJ2-5
cdr3_aa: CASSLATSGTQETQYF
cdr3_nt: TGTGCCAGCAGCTTAGCGACTAGCGGGACTCAAGAGACCCAGTACTTC

clone_size: -
d_call: -
v_call: TRBV3-1
j_call: TRBJ1-1
cdr3_aa: CASSGGENTEAFF
cdr3_nt: TGTGCCAGCAGCGGGGGGGAGAACACTGAAGCTTTCTTT

clone_size: few
d_call: -
v_call: TRBV12-5
j_call: TRBJ1-2
cdr3_aa: CASGLFINYGYTF
cdr3_nt: TGTGCTAGTGGCCTTTTTATTAACTATGGCTACACCTTC

clone_size: many
d_call: -
v_call: TRBV19
j_call: TRBJ2-6
cdr3_aa: CASSITRGRGSGANVLTF
cdr3_nt: TGTGCCAGTAGTATAACACGGGGGAGAGGCTCTGGGGCCAACGTCCTGACTTTC

clone_size: few
d_call: -
v_call: TRBV28
j_call: TRBJ2-7
cdr3_aa: CASTGGLDEQYF
cdr3_nt: TGTGCCAGCACCGGGGGTCTGGACGAGCAGTACTTC